This T cell receptor beta chain was captured in a study of cytomegalovirus exposure and HLA in healthy donors. Germline V gene data show CDR1 as SGHRS and CDR2 as YFSETQ. This CDR3 spans 17 amino acids. V was pared by 5 bases and J by 2 bases, with 22 bases between. PCR was performed using 60 Vbeta and 13 Jbeta primers. The assay was immunoSEQ multiplex PCR, and TCRdb's table has in-frame clones only and misses some. The repertoire holds roughly 120,000 clones, with about 68% as singletons. This TCR was recovered from a woman in her forties or fifties in good health and CMV-seropositive. The rearrangement links TRBV5-1 to TRBJ1-1; D is perhaps TRBD1 (6 bases). Sequenced: PBMCs. The CDR3 DNA is TGCGCCAGCAGGCTACAGGGTCCGTCGTATGTCAACACTGAAGCTTTCTTT. Its translation is CASRLQGPSYVNTEAFF.